The 20 T cell receptor beta chains below come from one sample, sequenced in a study of human T cells and chemical hapten exposure. Each CDR3 protein is one row after TCRdb ran MiXCR on the RACE reads. The table has approximately 96,000 distinct CDR3 sequences, roughly a tenth seen once. Time point defined: patch test 2, 6 weeks after DPC sensitization. The sample's treatment: therapeutic diphenylcyclopropenone sensitization with weekly scalp DPC. Specimen: whole blood, collected in connection with sensitization to the hapten diphenylcyclopropenone (DPC). These receptors were collected from a woman aged 40 to 50 with alopecia areata. Some clones in this sample may be carry-over from other donors' samples.

This clonotype was recorded a few times. The V and J genes are TRBV27 and TRBJ1-1; no definite D call. The CDR3 is 14 residues long. V lost 2 bases, J lost 0 bases, and 7 bases lay in between. In germline, CDR1 is MNHEY, CDR2 SMNVEV (reference sequence). This CDR3 is CASSLTLMNTEAFF. The CDR3 DNA sequence: TGTGCCAGCAGTTTAACCCTCATGAACACTGAAGCTTTCTTT.

The chain recombines TRBV5-1 with TRBJ2-1; a possible D gene is TRBD2 (6 bases). Germline V gene data show CDR1 as SGHRS and CDR2 as YFSETQ. Trimming removed 0 bases at V and 5 bases at J, with 18 bases between. The length of the CDR3 is 17 residues. The CDR3 sequence is CASSLVFAVSGNNEQFF. Here the CDR3 DNA reads TGCGCCAGCAGCTTGGTTTTTGCGGTTAGCGGAAACAATGAGCAGTTCTTC.

The chain is built from TRBV20-1 and TRBJ2-1, with D possibly being TRBD1 (6 bases). Germline loops: CDR1 DFQATT, CDR2 SNEGSKA (reference sequence). V lost 1 base and J lost 5, with 24 bases in between. This CDR3 region has 18 residues. The CDR3 protein is CSARGGRDTYLQNNEQFF. The DNA of the CDR3 is TGCAGTGCTAGAGGGGGCCGGGACACCTACCTCCAAAACAATGAGCAGTTCTTC.

This clonotype has more than one count but fewer than ten. The chain joins TRBV20-1 to TRBJ2-1; weak D call: TRBD1 (6 bases). There are 10 residues in the CDR3. Germline CDR1 DFQATT, CDR2 SNEGSKA (reference sequence). DNA of the CDR3: TGCAGCGCAGGGGAAATGAGGCAGTTCTTC. This encodes CSAGEMRQFF.

This clonotype was detected only a few times. This chain uses TRBV7-2 with TRBJ2-3; D possibly corresponds to TRBD2 (5 bases). The germline CDR1 and CDR2 sequences are SGHTA and FQGNSA. The CDR3 sequence is 14 residues long. V was clipped by 5 bases and J by 6 bases, with 15 bases between them. The CDR3 DNA is TGTGCCAGCAGCCCTCAAACTAGGCGGGATACGCAGTATTTT. Translating gives CASSPQTRRDTQYF.

There are a few counts of this clonotype. The chain is built from TRBV7-6 and TRBJ2-1; 9 nucleotides align to TRBD1. The CDR3 sequence is 12 residues long. From germline, CDR1 is SGHVS and CDR2 FNYEAQ. J lost 15 bases, V lost 1 base, and 4 bases had no gene match. DNA of the CDR3: TGTGCCAGCAGCTTAGGGGACAGGGTCCTGTTCTTC. Amino acid sequence: CASSLGDRVLFF. The complete variable domain, with remaining parts taken from reference TRBV7-6 and TRBJ2-1, reads GAGVSQSPRYKVTKRGQDVALRCDPISGHVSLYWYRQALGQGPEFLTYFNYEAQQDKSGLPNDRFSAERPEGSISTLTIQRTEQRDSAMYRCASSLGDRVLFFGPGTRLTVL.

This clonotype was counted many times. The rearrangement joins TRBV5-6 to TRBJ1-3; 8 nucleotides match TRBD1. J was trimmed by 0 bases and V by 4 bases; bases with no gene match: 6. This CDR3 has 16 residues. The germline CDR1 and CDR2 sequences are SGHDT and YYEEEE. CDR3 sequence (DNA): TGTGCCAGCAGCGAGGCAGGGGGCCCCTCTGGAAACACCATATATTTT. It codes for CASSEAGGPSGNTIYF. The variable domain in full, completed from reference TRBV5-6 and TRBJ1-3, reads DAGVTQSPTHLIKTRGQQVTLRCSPKSGHDTVSWYQQALGQGPQFIFQYYEEEERQRGNFPDRFSGHQFPNYSSELNVNALLLGDSALYLCASSEAGGPSGNTIYFGEGSWLTVV.

This clonotype was observed a handful of times. The chain recombines TRBV4-3 with TRBJ2-5; D gene unclear. This CDR3 region has 13 residues. Germline-derived CDR1 and CDR2 are LGHNA and YSLEER. V lost 0 bases to trimming and J lost 4 bases, with 6 bases between them. The CDR3 DNA is TGCGCCAGCAGCCAAGAGGCTGGAGAGACCCAGTACTTC. It translates to CASSQEAGETQYF.

This clonotype was counted many times. J is TRBJ1-1 and V is TRBV5-1; 9 nucleotides line up with TRBD1. The CDR3 spans 14 residues. V was clipped by 4 bases and J by 4 bases; unmatched bases: 5. CDR1 and CDR2 (germline): SGHRS, YFSETQ. The CDR3 region is CASSMGQGLTEAFF. The CDR3, as DNA: TGCGCCAGCAGCATGGGACAGGGACTCACTGAAGCTTTCTTT.

The rearrangement links TRBV11-3 to TRBJ1-1; D is undetermined. Trimming removed 0 bases at V and 6 bases at J, with 8 bases between. Germline-derived CDR1 and CDR2 are SGHNT and YENEEA. The CDR3 contains 13 residues. This CDR3 is CASSLDVGAEAFF. As DNA, the CDR3 is TGTGCCAGCAGCTTAGACGTAGGCGCTGAAGCTTTCTTT. Looking up the rest from reference TRBV11-3 and TRBJ1-1 gives the full variable domain: EAGVVQSPRYKIIEKKQPVAFWCNPISGHNTLYWYLQNLGQGPELLIRYENEEAVDDSQLPKDRFSAERLKGVDSTLKIQPAELGDSAVYLCASSLDVGAEAFFGQGTRLTVV.

This clonotype was counted ten times or more. The chain is built from TRBV6-2 or TRBV6-3 and TRBJ2-2, with TRBD2 identical over 13 bases. The CDR3 runs 16 residues. Germline V gene sequence: CDR1 MNHEY, CDR2 SVGEGT. J gave up 5 bases and V 6 bases, and 6 bases lay outside the gene matches. The CDR3 DNA sequence: TGTGCCAGCAGACCCGGACTAGCGGGAGTTACCGGGGAGCTGTTTTTT. Amino acids: CASRPGLAGVTGELFF.

The V gene is TRBV6-2 or TRBV6-3, the J gene TRBJ2-1; 7 bases line up with TRBD1. This CDR3 region has 15 residues. Per germline, CDR1 MNHEY and CDR2 SVGEGT. The trim removed 6 bases at V and 0 bases at J, leaving 5 bases unmatched. In DNA form, the CDR3 reads TGTGCCAGCAGGGACAGGCGGAGCTCCTACAATGAGCAGTTCTTC. It yields the protein CASRDRRSSYNEQFF.

This clonotype was observed a handful of times. The chain joins TRBV11-2 to TRBJ1-4; 10 positions agree with TRBD1. CDR3 length: 14 residues. The germline CDR1 and CDR2 sequences are SGHAT and FQNNGV. Trimming removed 6 bases from V and 7 bases from J; junction bases left unmatched: 5. The CDR3 here is CASRKGQGIEKLFF. CDR3 nucleotides: TGTGCCAGCAGAAAGGGACAGGGGATTGAAAAACTGTTTTTT.

This clonotype was seen many times. The chain couples TRBV29-1 to TRBJ2-1; the D gene is possibly TRBD2 (6 bases). This CDR3 is 11 amino acids long. The germline V gene encodes CDR1 SQVTM and CDR2 ANQGSEA. Trimming cost V 5 bases and J 5 bases, with 7 bases left between them. The DNA of the CDR3 is TGCAGCGTTCGACTAGACAATGAGCAGTTCTTC. Translating gives CSVRLDNEQFF.

The chain couples TRBV27 to TRBJ2-1; 8 bases are shared with TRBD1. V lost 2 bases, J lost 10 bases, and 7 bases stayed unmatched. CDR3 length equals 14 residues. Germline-derived CDR1 and CDR2 are MNHEY and SMNVEV (reference sequence). The CDR3 reads CASSLGQGVGEQFF. In DNA form, the CDR3 reads TGTGCCAGCAGTTTAGGACAGGGTGTAGGGGAGCAGTTCTTC.

This clonotype was seen more than once but under ten times. The chain is built from TRBV2 and TRBJ2-3; 10 bases fit TRBD1. J lost 1 base, V lost 7 bases, and 5 bases had no gene match. CDR3 length equals 15 residues. In germline, CDR1 is SNHLY, CDR2 FYNNEI. The DNA of the CDR3 is TGTGCCAGCACCAGGGACAGGGGAGGCACAGATACGCAGTATTTT. The encoded protein is CASTRDRGGTDTQYF.

The table lists this clonotype with a few counts. The chain uses TRBV5-6 and TRBJ1-2; D is ambiguous. There are 13 residues in the CDR3. Trimming pared 5 bases from V and 3 bases from J, leaving 11 bases between. Germline V lookup: CDR1 SGHDT, CDR2 YYEEEE. CDR3 region: CASSSQAHYGYTF. The CDR3 nucleotides are TGTGCCAGCAGTTCTCAGGCGCACTATGGCTACACCTTC.

Ten or more counts support this clonotype. The J gene is TRBJ2-7, the V gene TRBV3-1; D not resolved. Germline loops: CDR1 LGHDT, CDR2 YNNKEL (reference sequence). Trimming removed 0 bases at V and 4 bases at J, with 10 bases between. The length of the CDR3 is 14 residues. In DNA, the CDR3 is TGTGCCAGCAGCCAAGATTCCGCGGAGTACGAGCAGTACTTC. Translated: CASSQDSAEYEQYF.

The sample holds many counts of this clonotype. J is TRBJ2-1 and V is TRBV20-1, with a tentative D call TRBD2 (6 bases). V was shortened by 1 base and J by 13 bases, with 11 bases between the two germline ends. In germline, CDR1 is DFQATT, CDR2 SNEGSKA (reference sequence). The length of the CDR3 is 11 residues. CDR3 sequence: CSARAGTAQFF. Written as DNA, the CDR3 is TGCAGTGCTAGAGCGGGGACTGCACAGTTCTTC.

This clonotype occurred a few times. V gene TRBV29-1 combines with J gene TRBJ2-3; a weak D match, TRBD1 (5 bases). The CDR3 is 13 residues long. The V gene's germline CDR1 is SQVTM and CDR2 ANQGSEA. V lost 6 bases, J lost 4 bases, and 14 bases lay in between. The CDR3 sequence is CSVLREFPDTQYF. CDR3 in DNA: TGCAGCGTCCTCAGGGAATTCCCAGATACGCAGTATTTT.